In its sample, the clone carrying this T cell receptor (beta chain) was seen a few times. This sample stems from a study of blood T cells in healthy people across ages. PCR was performed a second time for roughly 6 to 12 cycles using a sample-barcoded 5' primer and a J-beta primer mix. TCRdb ran MiXCR on the 5' RACE reads and lists one entry per CDR3 protein. The sample holds more than 500,000 distinct CDR3 sequences, 25% to 30% seen once. Germline V lookup: CDR1 SGHRS, CDR2 YFSETQ. The CDR3 has 16 amino acids. J was trimmed by 8 bases and V by 1 base; bases with no gene match: 10. The V gene is TRBV5-1, the J gene TRBJ1-4; 8 positions agree with TRBD1. The sequencing input was blood. This clonotype originated in a woman in her 70s in good health. For the CDR3, the DNA is TGCGCCAGCAGCTTGCGGGCAGGGGGCGAGGGAGAAAAACTGTTTTTT. As protein: CASSLRAGGEGEKLFF. Supplemented by reference TRBV5-1 and TRBJ1-4, the full variable domain reads KAGVTQTPRYLIKTRGQQVTLSCSPISGHRSVSWYQQTPGQGLQFLFEYFSETQRNKGNFPGRFSGRQFSNSRSEMNVSTLELGDSALYLCASSLRAGGEGEKLFFGSGTQLSVL.